The TCR beta chain described here comes from a study of blood T cell repertoires in COVID-19. Libraries were prepared by immunoSEQ multiplex PCR; TCRdb keeps only in-frame clonotypes and omits some of them. Of over 200,000 clones in the sample, 80% to 90% were seen once. The sequencing sample was made of peripheral blood. This receptor was taken from a man aged 50 to 59 with COVID-19, enrolled during active disease.

The CDR3 nucleotides read TGTGCCAGCAGTTTAATAACTAGCGACTACAATGAGCAGTTCTTC. The encoded protein is CASSLITSDYNEQFF. V is TRBV27 and J is TRBJ2-1; 7 bases fit TRBD2. The V segment lost 2 bases and the J segment 3 bases; nucleotides outside the gene matches: 4. Per the germline V gene, CDR1 is MNHEY and CDR2 is SMNVEV (reference sequence). The CDR3 totals 15 residues.